This T cell receptor beta chain was identified during a study of cytomegalovirus exposure and HLA in healthy donors. CDR1 and CDR2 (germline): LGHNA, YNFKEQ. The CDR3 is made up of 18 amino acids. After removal of 4 bases from V and 7 bases from J, the junction contained 17 bases not matched to a gene. The PCR had 60 Vbeta and 13 Jbeta primers. Per the authors' pipeline: A follow-up analysis tallied some 80 million unique TCR beta chains, roughly 10 million shared. Sequencing used immunoSEQ multiplex PCR; TCRdb keeps in-frame clones, though not all of them. The V and J calls and clone size come from that table; D and trimming were worked out from the DNA. The sample has approximately 170,000 clones; 65% to 85% are singletons.

V is TRBV4-2 and J is TRBJ2-1; 9 nucleotides agree with TRBD1. The receptor comes from a woman between 50 and 59 years old in good health and CMV-seropositive. The sample taken for sequencing was PBMCs. CDR3 DNA sequence: TGTGCCAGCAGCCCTTCTTCTGCCGGGACAGGGAGGGGGAATGAGCAGTTCTTC. Translated: CASSPSSAGTGRGNEQFF.